Listed here are 27 T cell receptor beta chains from one sample, sequenced in a study of blood T cell repertoires in COVID-19. The repertoire was sequenced with immunoSEQ multiplex PCR; TCRdb's copy has only in-frame clones and lacks some. This sample has fewer than 20,000 clones, with around 88% found just once. Material: peripheral blood. All receptors derive from a human donor in a cohort sampled during active COVID-19.

This sequence joins TRBV5-1 and TRBJ2-4, with D possibly matching TRBD1 (6 bases). CDR3 length equals 13 residues. V was shortened by 1 base and J by 15 bases, with 17 bases between the two germline ends. Germline V gene data show CDR1 as SGHRS and CDR2 as YFSETQ. This chain's CDR3 is CASSLSTGSSRYF. The CDR3 coding sequence is TGCGCCAGCAGCTTGTCCACAGGGAGCTCGCGGTACTTC.

This sequence joins TRBV3-1 (or the pseudogene TRBV3-2) and TRBJ2-1, with TRBD2 identical over 7 bases. The J segment lost 5 bases and the V segment lost 4 bases, leaving 11 bases of the junction unmatched. The CDR3 covers 16 residues. In germline, CDR1 is LGHDT, CDR2 YNNKEL (reference sequence). The CDR3 nucleotides read TGTGCCAGCAGCCCCTATCGGGCAGGGAGGGACAATGAGCAGTTCTTC. Translating it yields CASSPYRAGRDNEQFF.

The genes are TRBV27 and TRBJ2-7; possibly TRBD1 for D (6 bases). This CDR3 comprises 14 residues. The ends were cut back, 4 bases at V and 2 bases at J, with 12 bases in the middle. Germline loops: CDR1 MNHEY, CDR2 SMNVEV (reference sequence). CDR3 DNA: TGTGCCAGCAGTTCCCGGGACACGACCTACGAGCAGTACTTC. Translating it yields CASSSRDTTYEQYF.

This clone was counted a few times. The chain joins TRBV9 to TRBJ2-7; D gene uncertain. Trimming took 3 bases from V and 1 from J, leaving 8 bases between them. The germline gives CDR1 SGDLS, CDR2 YYNGEE. The CDR3 runs 13 residues. The CDR3 loop is CASSAHVSYEQYF. DNA for the CDR3: TGTGCCAGCAGCGCCCATGTGTCCTACGAGCAGTACTTC.

The genes are TRBV5-1 and TRBJ1-1; 7 bases match TRBD1. The germline V gene has CDR1 SGHRS and CDR2 YFSETQ. CDR3 length: 17 amino acids. V lost 6 bases to trimming and J lost 1 base; unmatched junction nucleotides: 15. For the CDR3, the DNA is TGCGCCAGCACCCTGAAAGGGGGCGCAAGGGAGAACACTGAAGCTTTCTTT. Amino acid sequence: CASTLKGGARENTEAFF.

This clone was seen only a few times. This chain uses TRBV27 with TRBJ2-1; TRBD1 matches 7 bases. Germline assignment: CDR1 MNHEY and CDR2 SMNVEV (reference sequence). V was clipped by 5 bases and J by 2 bases; unmatched bases: 6. This CDR3 is built from 15 residues. CDR3 sequence reads: CASSPTGPTYNEQFF. The CDR3, as DNA: TGTGCCAGCAGTCCGACAGGGCCCACCTACAATGAGCAGTTCTTC.

This chain uses TRBV7-8 with TRBJ1-2, with D possibly TRBD1 on 5 matching bases. The CDR3 covers 14 residues. V was clipped by 5 bases and J by 7 bases, with 17 bases between them. The V gene's germline CDR1 is SGHVS and CDR2 FQNEAQ. The CDR3 region has the DNA TGTGCCAGCAGCCCACTTGACAGCTATCTTGGCTACACCTTC. Its protein is CASSPLDSYLGYTF.

The V call is TRBV4-1, the J call TRBJ1-6; 7 nucleotides align to TRBD1. The ends lost 0 bases at V and 6 bases at J; junction bases unmatched: 5. CDR1 is MGHRA and CDR2 is YSYEKL in the germline V gene. The CDR3 is 16 residues long. The CDR3 reads CASSQDPGTANSPLHF. The CDR3 DNA sequence: TGCGCCAGCAGCCAAGATCCCGGGACAGCTAATTCACCCCTCCACTTT.

This chain connects TRBV5-4 to TRBJ2-3, with 10 bases fitting TRBD2. Germline V gene data show CDR1 as SGHNT and CDR2 as YYREEE (reference sequence). The CDR3 is 15 amino acids. The V and J ends lost 4 bases and 2 bases, in that order; junction bases with no gene match: 4. This chain's CDR3 is CASSVAGGITDTQYF. CDR3 DNA: TGTGCCAGCAGCGTAGCGGGGGGCATCACAGATACGCAGTATTTT. Drawing the rest from reference TRBV5-4 and TRBJ2-3, the complete variable domain is ETGVTQSPTHLIKTRGQQVTLRCSSQSGHNTVSWYQQALGQGPQFIFQYYREEENGRGNFPPRFSGLQFPNYSSELNVNALELDDSALYLCASSVAGGITDTQYFGPGTRLTVL.

This clone has only a few counts. The V gene is TRBV7-9, the J gene TRBJ1-4, with D unclear. The germline gives CDR1 SEHNR, CDR2 FQNEAQ (reference sequence). The CDR3 runs 15 residues. Trimming stripped 4 bases from V and 8 bases from J, with 17 bases between. The CDR3 loop is CASSSPYKEIEKLFF. Written as DNA, the CDR3 is TGTGCCAGCAGCTCACCGTATAAGGAGATAGAAAAACTGTTTTTT.

CDR3 loop: CASSFNLGQPYTF. DNA for the CDR3: TGTGCCAGCAGTTTCAACCTGGGACAGCCCTACACCTTC. The chain links TRBV28 to TRBJ1-2; TRBD1 agrees at 7 bases. The junction had 8 bases not matched to a gene; V was cut back by 3 bases and J by 10 bases. Germline values: CDR1 MDHEN, CDR2 SYDVKM. The CDR3 has 13 residues.

The chain joins TRBV5-6 to TRBJ2-7; TRBD1 matches 7 bases. The CDR3 covers 15 residues. V trimming: 4 bases; J trimming: 2 bases; junction bases outside the gene matches: 9. Looked up from germline, CDR1 is SGHDT and CDR2 is YYEEEE. The CDR3 DNA follows: TGTGCCAGCAGCGGAGCGACAGGGTATACCTACGAGCAGTACTTC. This translates into CASSGATGYTYEQYF.

The chain recombines TRBV28 with TRBJ1-1; TRBD1 might be the D (5 bases). Germline V gives CDR1 MDHEN, CDR2 SYDVKM. This CDR3 is built from 15 residues. V lost 2 bases to trimming and J lost 3 bases, with 13 bases between them. The CDR3 nucleotides are TGTGCCAGCAGTTTACTTAATGGGGGGTACACTGAAGCTTTCTTT. This translates into CASSLLNGGYTEAFF.

The chain carries TRBV7-3 and TRBJ2-1; the match to TRBD2 covers 7 bases. The germline CDR1 and CDR2 sequences are SGHTA and FQGTGA. The length of the CDR3 is 17 residues. J gave up 9 bases and V 2 bases, and 16 bases lay outside the gene matches. This CDR3 is CASSLGWAGENWGEQFF. CDR3 coding DNA: TGTGCCAGCAGCTTAGGCTGGGCGGGGGAAAACTGGGGTGAGCAGTTCTTC.

This rearrangement joins TRBV5-1 to TRBJ2-7; 9 nucleotides align to TRBD1. CDR1 and CDR2 (germline): SGHRS, YFSETQ. V was pared by 0 bases and J by 4 bases, with 5 bases of the junction left unmatched. The CDR3 has 15 amino acids. CDR3 protein: CASSLETGGTYEQYF. The DNA for the CDR3 is TGCGCCAGCAGCTTGGAAACAGGGGGCACGTACGAGCAGTACTTC.

The CDR3 DNA is TGTGCCAGCAGCCTCCGGGGGGGTACCGGGGAGCTGTTTTTT. Its translation is CASSLRGGTGELFF. The J gene is TRBJ2-2, the V gene TRBV9; TRBD2 matches 8 bases. The CDR3 is made up of 14 amino acids. V shed 4 bases and J 5 bases; nucleotides not matched to a gene: 4. The germline V gene encodes CDR1 SGDLS and CDR2 YYNGEE.

The V call is TRBV29-1, the J call TRBJ2-5, with D possibly matching TRBD1 (6 bases). Trimming took off 7 bases at V and 1 base at J, with 19 bases between the two ends. Germline lookup yields CDR1 SQVTM and CDR2 ANQGSEA. The length of the CDR3 is 15 residues. The CDR3 bases are TGCAGCGCTCGGACAGCGTTGAGGGGCCAAGAGACCCAGTACTTC. Translating gives CSARTALRGQETQYF.

This chain links TRBV11-2 with TRBJ2-5, with TRBD2 matching 11 bases. The CDR3 extends over 16 amino acids. Per germline, CDR1 SGHAT and CDR2 FQNNGV. V lost 4 bases to trimming and J lost 5 bases; unmatched junction nucleotides: 9. As DNA, the CDR3 is TGTGCCAGCAGCTCGATTAGCGGGAGGGCCCGGGAGACCCAGTACTTC. Translation: CASSSISGRARETQYF.

The CDR3 bases are TGTGCCAGCAGCTTTACGGGAGATGAAGCTTTCTTT. Translated: CASSFTGDEAFF. The genes are TRBV5-4 and TRBJ1-1; D is unclear. Trimming stripped 2 bases from V and 7 bases from J, with 9 bases between. This CDR3 is 12 amino acids long. Germline assignment: CDR1 SGHNT and CDR2 YYREEE (reference sequence).

The chain links TRBV6-2 or TRBV6-3 to TRBJ2-7; D possibly corresponds to TRBD2 (5 bases). CDR1 is MNHEY and CDR2 is SVGEGT in the germline V gene. V lost 3 bases, J lost 4 bases, and 13 bases lay in between. The CDR3 extends over 14 amino acids. The CDR3 sequence: CASSYRFGIYEQYF. In DNA, the CDR3 is TGTGCCAGCAGTTATCGTTTCGGGATTTACGAGCAGTACTTC.

This chain links TRBV6-5 with TRBJ2-7, with D unresolved. V lost 6 bases and J 3 bases, leaving 12 bases between the germline ends. Germline loops: CDR1 MNHEY, CDR2 SVGAGI. CDR3 size: 13 residues. The CDR3 is CASSPPGFYEQYF. The CDR3 region has the DNA TGTGCCAGCAGCCCCCCCGGGTTCTACGAGCAGTACTTC.

This clone was found once. This chain's CDR3 is CATLGPGYTF. The CDR3 DNA reads TGTGCCACCCTTGGGCCCGGCTACACCTTC. The chain combines TRBV19 with TRBJ1-2; no clear D. This CDR3 region has 10 residues. The ends were cut back, 10 bases at V and 8 bases at J, with 11 bases in the middle. Germline lookup yields CDR1 LNHDA and CDR2 SQIVND (reference sequence). Full variable domain (outside the CDR3, taken from reference TRBV19 and TRBJ1-2): DGGITQSPKYLFRKEGQNVTLSCEQNLNHDAMYWYRQDPGQGLRLIYYSQIVNDFQKGDIAEGYSVSREKKESFPLTVTSAQKNPTAFYLCATLGPGYTFGSGTRLTVV.

The chain combines TRBV3-1 (or the pseudogene TRBV3-2) with TRBJ2-3; TRBD2 agrees at 10 bases. The CDR3 is made up of 14 amino acids. Per germline, CDR1 LGHDT and CDR2 YNNKEL (reference sequence). V dropped 6 bases and J dropped 3; count of bases not matched to a gene: 3. CDR3 bases: TGTGCCAGCAGACGAGCGGGAGGGACAGATACGCAGTATTTT. Its protein product is CASRRAGGTDTQYF.

The genes are TRBV9 and TRBJ2-1, with 9 bases matching TRBD2. V gave up 4 bases and J gave up 6 bases; unmatched junction bases: 8. Germline lookup yields CDR1 SGDLS and CDR2 YYNGEE. The CDR3 has 15 residues. The CDR3: CASSPSSGVINEQFF. CDR3 DNA sequence: TGTGCCAGCAGCCCATCTAGCGGGGTTATCAATGAGCAGTTCTTC.

J is TRBJ1-1 and V is TRBV28; no clear D. The CDR3 sequence is 13 residues long. Looked up from germline, CDR1 is MDHEN and CDR2 is SYDVKM. V lost 3 bases and J 2 bases, leaving 7 bases between the germline ends. The CDR3 DNA is TGTGCCAGCAGTTTCCCAGAAAACACTGAAGCTTTCTTT. It codes for CASSFPENTEAFF.

The chain combines TRBV5-4 with TRBJ1-6; D gene uncertain. This CDR3 comprises 16 residues. V shed 0 bases and J shed 4 bases, with 11 bases lying between them. CDR1 is SGHNT and CDR2 is YYREEE in the germline V gene (reference sequence). The CDR3 region is CASSLGSQDYNSPLHF. For the CDR3, the DNA is TGTGCCAGCAGCTTGGGATCGCAGGATTATAATTCACCCCTCCACTTT.

V and J are TRBV19 and TRBJ1-2, with TRBD1 matching 10 bases. The CDR3 spans 15 residues. The ends lost 4 bases at V and 4 bases at J; junction bases unmatched: 6. CDR1 is LNHDA and CDR2 is SQIVND in the germline V gene (reference sequence). In DNA form, the CDR3 reads TGTGCCAGTAGTAATCCCGGGACAGGGGCCTATGGCTACACCTTC. It encodes CASSNPGTGAYGYTF.